The 26 T cell receptor beta chains presented below share a single source sample, sequenced in a study of cytomegalovirus exposure and HLA in healthy donors. Researchers ran the PCR with 60 Vbeta and 13 Jbeta primers. The protocol was immunoSEQ multiplex PCR, while the TCRdb copy is restricted to in-frame clones and leaves out a portion. Recorded for this sample: about 160,000 clones. The sequencing input was PBMCs. These receptors all come from a woman aged 60-75 years in good health and CMV-seronegative.

The chain joins TRBV5-1 to TRBJ2-3, with 10 nucleotides matching TRBD2. With V trimmed by 0 bases and J by 5 bases, 0 bases remained unmatched. The CDR3 sequence is 14 residues long. Germline V gives CDR1 SGHRS, CDR2 YFSETQ. The CDR3 is CASSLASGGDTQYF. The DNA of the CDR3 is TGCGCCAGCAGCTTGGCTAGCGGGGGAGATACGCAGTATTTT.

The chain couples TRBV7-7 to TRBJ2-2, with TRBD1 as a possible D gene (6 bases). There are 17 residues in the CDR3. Germline lookup yields CDR1 SSHAT and CDR2 FNYEAQ (reference sequence). V gave up 5 bases and J gave up 0 bases, with 16 bases separating them. The CDR3 spells CASSRGIQGANTGELFF. The CDR3 DNA reads TGTGCCAGCAGCCGAGGCATACAGGGCGCGAACACCGGGGAGCTGTTTTTT.

V is TRBV7-7 and J is TRBJ2-5; 13 nucleotides match TRBD2. This CDR3 is 15 amino acids long. The junction had 5 bases not matched to a gene; V was cut back by 5 bases and J by 5 bases. CDR1 is SSHAT and CDR2 is FNYEAQ in the germline V gene (reference sequence). CDR3: CASSLGLAGRETQYF. The CDR3 bases are TGTGCCAGCAGCCTGGGACTAGCGGGAAGGGAGACCCAGTACTTC.

Worth noting for this clone: Other DNA sequences in this sample translate to the same CDR3. V is TRBV5-1 and J is TRBJ2-2, with 9 bases that match TRBD2. V dropped 4 bases and J dropped 0; count of bases not matched to a gene: 4. The germline gives CDR1 SGHRS, CDR2 YFSETQ. The CDR3 sequence is 16 residues long. In DNA, the CDR3 is TGCGCCAGCAGCCTGGTAGCGGGGGCGAACACCGGGGAGCTGTTTTTT. Its protein is CASSLVAGANTGELFF.

The genes are TRBV5-1 and TRBJ2-5; weak D call: TRBD1 (5 bases). V lost 4 bases, J lost 0 bases, and 10 bases lay in between. This CDR3 contains 14 residues. Germline CDR1 is SGHRS and CDR2 is YFSETQ. The DNA for the CDR3 is TGCGCCAGCAGCGTAACAGGATACCAAGAGACCCAGTACTTC. It encodes CASSVTGYQETQYF.

The chain combines TRBV18 with TRBJ2-5; the match to TRBD2 covers 8 bases. This CDR3 contains 15 residues. Germline V gene sequence: CDR1 KGHSH, CDR2 LQKENI. V lost 3 bases and J lost 1; bases outside the gene matches: 4. CDR3 nucleotide sequence: TGTGCCAGCTCACCTAGCGGGGCTCTCCAAGAGACCCAGTACTTC. This sequence encodes CASSPSGALQETQYF.

The rearrangement links TRBV29-1 to TRBJ1-2; tentative D call: TRBD1 (5 bases). CDR1 is SQVTM and CDR2 is ANQGSEA in the germline V gene. The CDR3 loop spans 13 amino acids. The V end lost 1 base, the J end lost 7 bases, and 13 bases lay between the germline ends. CDR3 nucleotides: TGCAGCGTTGAAGTACCGGGGGTTAGTGGCTACACCTTC. Translating gives CSVEVPGVSGYTF.

The rearrangement links TRBV5-1 to TRBJ1-1; weak D call: TRBD1 (5 bases). There are 14 residues in the CDR3. V gave up 0 bases and J gave up 4 bases, with 10 bases separating them. Germline CDR1 is SGHRS and CDR2 is YFSETQ. The CDR3 region has the DNA TGCGCCAGCAGCTTGGGGGGCAGATCCACTGAAGCTTTCTTT. It yields the protein CASSLGGRSTEAFF.

V gene TRBV5-1 combines with J gene TRBJ2-7, with TRBD2 matching over 9 bases. Germline V gene data show CDR1 as SGHRS and CDR2 as YFSETQ. The CDR3 has 16 residues. The V and J ends lost 3 bases and 2 bases, in that order; junction bases with no gene match: 9. CDR3 nucleotides: TGCGCCAGCAGCTCCCACCCTAGCGGGGCTACCTACGAGCAGTACTTC. Residues: CASSSHPSGATYEQYF.

The chain recombines TRBV4-2 with TRBJ1-6, with 8 bases fitting TRBD1. The CDR3 totals 13 residues. Trimming at V came to 0 bases and at J to 15 bases, leaving 4 bases not matched to a gene. In germline, CDR1 is LGHNA, CDR2 YNFKEQ. The CDR3 reads CASSQEMDRVLHF. The CDR3 nucleotides read TGTGCCAGCAGCCAAGAAATGGACAGGGTCCTCCACTTT.

The chain links TRBV10-3 to TRBJ1-5; 7 bases align to TRBD1. Per the germline V gene, CDR1 is ENHRY and CDR2 is SYGVKD. The CDR3 has 14 residues. Trimming at V came to 2 bases and at J to 12 bases, leaving 10 bases not matched to a gene. The CDR3 loop is CAISETGTVTLQHF. CDR3 sequence (DNA): TGTGCCATCAGTGAGACCGGGACAGTTACCCTCCAGCATTTT.

The rearrangement links TRBV2 to TRBJ1-2; TRBD1 might be the D (6 bases). The CDR3 contains 14 residues. V lost 5 bases to trimming and J lost 6 bases, with 16 bases between them. The germline V gene has CDR1 SNHLY and CDR2 FYNNEI. In DNA, the CDR3 is TGTGCCAGCAGTACGCGAACTACAGGGAATGGCTACACCTTC. Translated: CASSTRTTGNGYTF. The full variable domain, rest sourced from reference TRBV2 and TRBJ1-2, is EPEVTQTPSHQVTQMGQEVILRCVPISNHLYFYWYRQILGQKVEFLVSFYNNEISEKSEIFDDQFSVERPDGSNFTLKIRSTKLEDSAMYFCASSTRTTGNGYTFGSGTRLTVV.

The chain carries TRBV5-4 and TRBJ2-1; tentatively, D is TRBD2 (5 bases). V shed 0 bases and J shed 2 bases, with 12 bases lying between them. CDR1 is SGHNT, CDR2 YYREEE, per germline (reference sequence). CDR3 length equals 16 residues. The CDR3 here is CASSLELGLTYNEQFF. DNA of the CDR3: TGTGCCAGCAGCTTGGAGCTAGGACTCACCTACAATGAGCAGTTCTTC. Looking up the rest from reference TRBV5-4 and TRBJ2-1 gives the full variable domain: ETGVTQSPTHLIKTRGQQVTLRCSSQSGHNTVSWYQQALGQGPQFIFQYYREEENGRGNFPPRFSGLQFPNYSSELNVNALELDDSALYLCASSLELGLTYNEQFFGPGTRLTVL.

The rearrangement joins TRBV9 to TRBJ1-1, with 8 nucleotides matching TRBD1. The V segment lost 4 bases and the J segment 5 bases; nucleotides outside the gene matches: 10. From germline, CDR1 is SGDLS and CDR2 YYNGEE. This CDR3 is 15 amino acids long. The CDR3 sequence: CASSPRGQVRTEAFF. DNA for the CDR3: TGTGCCAGCAGCCCCAGGGGGCAGGTAAGGACTGAAGCTTTCTTT.

The genes are TRBV2 and TRBJ2-2; D gene ambiguous. V was clipped by 4 bases and J by 2 bases, with 8 bases between them. There are 14 residues in the CDR3. Germline V gene lookup returns CDR1 SNHLY and CDR2 FYNNEI. CDR3 DNA sequence: TGTGCCAGCAGTGGGCTCCTCAACACCGGGGAGCTGTTTTTT. Protein: CASSGLLNTGELFF. Combining the CDR3 with reference TRBV2 and TRBJ2-2 gives the whole variable domain EPEVTQTPSHQVTQMGQEVILRCVPISNHLYFYWYRQILGQKVEFLVSFYNNEISEKSEIFDDQFSVERPDGSNFTLKIRSTKLEDSAMYFCASSGLLNTGELFFGEGSRLTVL.

J is TRBJ1-1 and V is TRBV4-1, with 8 positions matching TRBD1. The CDR3 covers 15 residues. Germline assignment: CDR1 MGHRA and CDR2 YSYEKL. Losses at the gene ends were 5 bases for V and 0 bases for J; bases not matched to a gene: 5. The CDR3 loop is CASSFRTGMNTEAFF. The CDR3 DNA is TGCGCCAGCAGCTTCCGGACAGGGATGAACACTGAAGCTTTCTTT.

J is TRBJ1-3 and V is TRBV5-1; 7 bases line up with TRBD1. V shed 4 bases and J 4 bases; nucleotides not matched to a gene: 14. Per germline, CDR1 SGHRS and CDR2 YFSETQ. The CDR3 length is 17 residues. CDR3 amino acids: CASSRTGSNLFGNTIYF. The CDR3 DNA reads TGCGCCAGCAGCCGGACAGGTTCTAACCTCTTCGGAAACACCATATATTTT.

The chain employs TRBV18 and TRBJ2-3; 7 bases agree with TRBD1. V dropped 2 bases and J dropped 2; count of bases not matched to a gene: 4. This CDR3 is built from 15 residues. CDR1 is KGHSH, CDR2 LQKENI, per germline. The CDR3 coding sequence is TGTGCCAGCTCACCATTTGACAGGGTCACAGATACGCAGTATTTT. It yields the protein CASSPFDRVTDTQYF.

DNA of the CDR3: TGTGCCAGCTCACCACCGGGAAGGGGAGGTATAGTACGCAATCAGCCCCAGCATTTT. It specifies CASSPPGRGGIVRNQPQHF. The chain links TRBV18 to TRBJ1-5; possibly TRBD1 for D (5 bases). The CDR3 is made up of 19 amino acids. V lost 0 bases, J lost 2 bases, and 20 bases lay in between. CDR1 and CDR2 (germline): KGHSH, LQKENI.

V gene TRBV7-9 combines with J gene TRBJ2-5; unclear D gene. Trimming shortened V by 10 bases and J by 0 bases, and 9 bases separated the two germline ends. Per the germline V gene, CDR1 is SEHNR and CDR2 is FQNEAQ (reference sequence). The length of the CDR3 is 12 residues. CDR3 sequence: CATSGDQETQYF. CDR3 DNA sequence: TGTGCCACATCGGGTGACCAAGAGACCCAGTACTTC.

The CDR3 here is CASSDRGRRGYTF. DNA of the CDR3: TGCGCCAGCAGCGACAGGGGGCGGAGGGGCTACACCTTC. The chain uses TRBV10-1 and TRBJ1-2, with TRBD1 matching over 10 bases. Trimming removed 6 bases from V and 8 bases from J; junction bases left unmatched: 6. Germline CDR1 is WNHNN and CDR2 is SYGVQD (reference sequence). The CDR3 totals 13 residues.

This sequence joins TRBV18 and TRBJ1-4, with D tentatively TRBD1 (6 bases). The V gene's germline CDR1 is KGHSH and CDR2 LQKENI. Trimming cost V 1 base and J 7 bases, with 10 bases left between them. The CDR3 runs to 14 residues. DNA for the CDR3: TGTGCCAGCTCACCACTGGGGGCGGGTGAAAAACTGTTTTTT. Translation: CASSPLGAGEKLFF.

The gene calls are TRBV5-4 and TRBJ1-3; 8 nucleotides match TRBD1. With V trimmed by 3 bases and J by 2 bases, 7 bases remained unmatched. Germline CDR1 is SGHNT and CDR2 is YYREEE (reference sequence). The CDR3 has 16 amino acids. The CDR3 DNA reads TGTGCCAGCAGCTCACCGGGACAGGAAGCTGGAAACACCATATATTTT. Translated, it gives CASSSPGQEAGNTIYF.

This rearrangement joins TRBV9 to TRBJ1-2, with TRBD1 matching over 7 bases. There are 15 residues in the CDR3. V gave up 2 bases and J gave up 2 bases; unmatched junction bases: 6. The germline gives CDR1 SGDLS, CDR2 YYNGEE. The CDR3 loop reads CASSVSNRGNYGYTF. The CDR3 nucleotides are TGTGCCAGCAGCGTCTCGAACAGGGGAAACTATGGCTACACCTTC.

The V and J genes are TRBV11-2 and TRBJ2-3; D uncertain. The CDR3 contains 14 residues. Germline V gene data show CDR1 as SGHAT and CDR2 as FQNNGV. V was cut by 2 bases and J by 1 base, with 7 bases left in between. The CDR3 sequence is CASSLWQGTDTQYF. The DNA for the CDR3 is TGTGCCAGCAGCTTATGGCAAGGCACAGATACGCAGTATTTT.

CDR3 DNA: TGTGCCAGCAGTGGGACTTCCAGTCAGCCCCAGCATTTT. This translates into CASSGTSSQPQHF. J is TRBJ1-5 and V is TRBV6-1; no definite D call. The CDR3 length is 13 residues. Deletions cut 4 bases from V and 6 bases from J, with 10 bases between. The germline V gene has CDR1 MNHNS and CDR2 SASEGT.